The 21 T cell receptor beta chains given below trace back to one sample, sequenced in a study of cytomegalovirus exposure and HLA in healthy donors. Only in-frame clones appear in the TCRdb table, and some are missing; sequencing was by immunoSEQ multiplex PCR. The sample has 110,000 to 150,000 clones, roughly 87% seen once. The sample comprised PBMCs. The receptor set was obtained from a woman younger than 30 in good health and CMV-seropositive.

The rearrangement uses TRBV2 and TRBJ2-5; D unresolved. Germline CDR1 reads SNHLY; CDR2 reads FYNNEI. This CDR3 spans 11 amino acids. Trimming took 8 bases from V and 3 from J, leaving 7 bases between them. In DNA, the CDR3 is TGTGCCAGCCGGTTGGAAGAGACCCAGTACTTC. Its translation is CASRLEETQYF.

The J gene is TRBJ1-1, the V gene TRBV15; D gene uncertain. V lost 3 bases and J 3 bases, leaving 5 bases between the germline ends. Germline values: CDR1 LNHNV, CDR2 YYDKDF (reference sequence). The CDR3 runs 12 residues. The CDR3 spells CATSRGDTEAFF. CDR3 bases: TGTGCCACCAGCAGGGGAGACACTGAAGCTTTCTTT.

This chain uses TRBV7-8 with TRBJ1-6, with TRBD1 matching over 7 bases. Trimming cost V 3 bases and J 9 bases; bases outside gene matches: 8. CDR3 length: 15 amino acids. Germline V gene lookup returns CDR1 SGHVS and CDR2 FQNEAQ. CDR3 sequence: CASSLEGQSSSPLHF. The CDR3 region has the DNA TGTGCCAGCAGCTTGGAGGGACAGTCGAGTTCACCCCTCCACTTT.

This chain links TRBV15 with TRBJ2-7; 9 bases match TRBD1. Germline CDR1 and CDR2: LNHNV and YYDKDF (reference sequence). With 0 bases clipped from V and 6 bases from J, the junction kept 9 bases outside the gene matches. The CDR3 is 16 amino acids. In DNA, the CDR3 is TGTGCCACCAGCAGAGATCGCGGGACAGGGTACTCCGAGCAGTACTTC. This codes for CATSRDRGTGYSEQYF.

The CDR3: CASSYSGGLGRSYNEQFF. The DNA of the CDR3 is TGTGCCAGCAGCTACAGCGGGGGACTAGGACGCTCCTACAATGAGCAGTTCTTC. The V gene is TRBV7-2, the J gene TRBJ2-1, with 8 bases lining up with TRBD2. This CDR3 contains 18 residues. CDR1 is SGHTA and CDR2 is FQGNSA in the germline V gene. The ends lost 4 bases at V and 0 bases at J; junction bases unmatched: 11.

The chain recombines TRBV5-1 with TRBJ1-1, with 8 bases fitting TRBD1. CDR3 length: 15 amino acids. The V and J ends lost 5 bases and 0 bases, in that order; junction bases with no gene match: 6. Germline loops: CDR1 SGHRS, CDR2 YFSETQ. The CDR3 coding sequence is TGCGCCAGCAGGGAAAGGACAGGGTTGAACACTGAAGCTTTCTTT. Translation: CASRERTGLNTEAFF. Filled out from reference TRBV5-1 and TRBJ1-1, the complete variable domain reads KAGVTQTPRYLIKTRGQQVTLSCSPISGHRSVSWYQQTPGQGLQFLFEYFSETQRNKGNFPGRFSGRQFSNSRSEMNVSTLELGDSALYLCASRERTGLNTEAFFGQGTRLTVV.

J is TRBJ1-2 and V is TRBV28, with D perhaps matching TRBD1 (6 bases). The CDR3 sequence is 15 residues long. Germline CDR1 is MDHEN and CDR2 is SYDVKM. The germline V and J ends were trimmed by 6 bases and 4 bases, with 18 bases remaining between them. CDR3 nucleotide sequence: TGTGCCAGCAGCCTCCCCTCAGGGGAGAGCTATGGCTACACCTTC. Its translation is CASSLPSGESYGYTF.

This clone was seen only a few times. This chain connects TRBV19 to TRBJ1-3; D is unresolved. V lost 3 bases and J lost 2, with 17 bases in between. This CDR3 has 17 residues. Germline CDR1 is LNHDA and CDR2 is SQIVND (reference sequence). CDR3 nucleotides: TGTGCCAGTAGTATCCTCCCCGGGATAGGGCCTGGAAACACCATATATTTT. It specifies CASSILPGIGPGNTIYF.

The CDR3 reads CASSSDREVNYGYTF. CDR3 DNA sequence: TGTGCCAGCAGCTCAGACAGGGAGGTTAACTATGGCTACACCTTC. The V call is TRBV7-3, the J call TRBJ1-2, with 7 nucleotides matching TRBD1. The CDR3 has 15 residues. The V and J ends lost 4 bases and 1 base, in that order; junction bases with no gene match: 6. The germline V gene encodes CDR1 SGHTA and CDR2 FQGTGA. Variable domain in full (rest from reference TRBV7-3 and TRBJ1-2): GAGVSQTPSNKVTEKGKYVELRCDPISGHTALYWYRQSLGQGPEFLIYFQGTGAADDSGLPNDRFFAVRPEGSVSTLKIQRTERGDSAVYLCASSSDREVNYGYTFGSGTRLTVV.

The chain links TRBV2 to TRBJ1-5; D unclear. The V and J ends lost 2 bases and 1 base respectively, with 12 bases between them. CDR1 is SNHLY and CDR2 is FYNNEI in the germline V gene. CDR3 length equals 16 residues. CDR3: CASSENPRESNQPQHF. In DNA form, the CDR3 reads TGTGCCAGCAGTGAAAACCCTAGGGAGAGCAATCAGCCCCAGCATTTT.

The chain uses TRBV5-6 and TRBJ2-7; D is perhaps TRBD2 (6 bases). CDR3 length: 14 residues. CDR1 is SGHDT, CDR2 YYEEEE, per germline. The V end was cut by 2 bases, the J end by 3 bases, with 12 bases between. CDR3 loop: CASSFLLAHYEQYF. The CDR3 region has the DNA TGTGCCAGCAGCTTTTTACTAGCTCACTACGAGCAGTACTTC.

This sequence joins TRBV28 and TRBJ1-2, with D possibly TRBD1 on 6 matching bases. CDR1 and CDR2 from the germline V gene are MDHEN and SYDVKM. The CDR3 is made up of 12 amino acids. Between the trimmed V and J ends, which lost 5 bases and 5 bases, there was a span of 9 bases. As DNA, the CDR3 is TGTGCCAGCAGTACAGGGAAATATGGCTACACCTTC. This encodes CASSTGKYGYTF.

The V and J genes are TRBV2 and TRBJ2-1; D not resolved. The germline gives CDR1 SNHLY, CDR2 FYNNEI. The V and J ends lost 6 bases and 2 bases respectively, with 17 bases between them. This CDR3 has 16 residues. The CDR3 is CASSPPADTAYNEQFF. The CDR3 DNA reads as TGTGCCAGCAGCCCTCCGGCGGATACCGCCTACAATGAGCAGTTCTTC.

The chain uses TRBV7-9 and TRBJ2-5, with D maybe TRBD1 (6 bases). The CDR3 length is 14 residues. V lost 5 bases and J 4 bases, leaving 14 bases between the germline ends. The germline V gene encodes CDR1 SEHNR and CDR2 FQNEAQ (reference sequence). DNA of the CDR3: TGTGCCAGCAGCACGATAAACAGGGCAGAGACCCAGTACTTC. Encoded protein: CASSTINRAETQYF.

This chain links TRBV28 with TRBJ2-7; the D is unclear. Germline loops: CDR1 MDHEN, CDR2 SYDVKM. The germline V and J ends were trimmed by 6 bases and 0 bases, with 21 bases remaining between them. This CDR3 region has 17 residues. The CDR3 bases are TGTGCCAGCAGCCCTGGTTTGCCTTTTCGCTACTCCTACGAGCAGTACTTC. Protein product: CASSPGLPFRYSYEQYF.

A single count supports this clone. The rearrangement links TRBV4-1 to TRBJ1-2, with D perhaps matching TRBD1 (6 bases). With 1 base removed from V and 2 bases from J, the gap between germline ends came to 11 bases. CDR1 MGHRA and CDR2 YSYEKL come from the germline V gene. CDR3 length equals 15 residues. The CDR3 DNA is TGCGCCAGCAGCCAAGCCAAGGGGGACAACTATGGCTACACCTTC. As protein: CASSQAKGDNYGYTF.

The V gene is TRBV28, the J gene TRBJ1-4; 8 nucleotides line up with TRBD1. Germline CDR1 MDHEN, CDR2 SYDVKM. This CDR3 has 17 residues. The J segment lost 0 bases and the V segment lost 5 bases, leaving 8 bases of the junction unmatched. The CDR3 sequence: CASSHTRQGSTNEKLFF. In DNA, the CDR3 is TGTGCCAGCAGTCATACCAGACAGGGGTCAACTAATGAAAAACTGTTTTTT.

The chain is built from TRBV27 and TRBJ2-2, with a weak D call TRBD2 (7 bases). Looked up from germline, CDR1 is MNHEY and CDR2 is SMNVEV (reference sequence). Deletions cut 8 bases from V and 4 bases from J, with 14 bases between. The CDR3 is 14 residues long. CDR3 sequence: CASFPRGGTGELFF. The CDR3 DNA is TGTGCCAGCTTCCCGAGGGGGGGCACCGGGGAGCTGTTTTTT.

The V and J genes are TRBV28 and TRBJ2-1, with 8 bases that match TRBD2. Germline V lookup: CDR1 MDHEN, CDR2 SYDVKM. With V trimmed by 6 bases and J by 2 bases, 6 bases remained unmatched. There are 15 residues in the CDR3. This CDR3 is CASSLERGPYNEQFF. CDR3 coding DNA: TGTGCCAGCAGCTTAGAGCGGGGGCCCTACAATGAGCAGTTCTTC.

This CDR3 is CASSTLSTGPHANTGELFF. CDR3 sequence (DNA): TGTGCCAGCAGTACCCTCTCCACAGGACCCCACGCGAACACCGGGGAGCTGTTTTTT. The rearrangement joins TRBV2 to TRBJ2-2, with a possible D match to TRBD1 (5 bases). Germline lookup yields CDR1 SNHLY and CDR2 FYNNEI. V was trimmed by 5 bases and J by 0 bases, leaving 22 bases between them. The CDR3 is 19 residues long.

The chain employs TRBV7-2 and TRBJ2-1, with 12 bases matching TRBD2. The CDR3 spans 15 residues. V shed 3 bases, J shed 6 bases, and the junction held 3 bases outside the gene matches. The germline V gene has CDR1 SGHTA and CDR2 FQGNSA. The DNA for the CDR3 is TGTGCCAGCAGCTTCGGACTAGCGGGGTTCAATGAGCAGTTCTTC. It is translated as CASSFGLAGFNEQFF.